Here is one TCR beta chain with its context. This record belongs to a study of blood T cell repertoires in COVID-19. Study-level information: Sites across the United States, Italy and Spain contributed samples from acute and convalescent COVID-19.

CDR1 and CDR2 (germline): SEHNR, FQNEAQ (reference sequence). The V segment lost 5 bases and the J segment 7 bases; nucleotides outside the gene matches: 11. This CDR3 comprises 15 residues. The assay was immunoSEQ multiplex PCR, and TCRdb's table has in-frame clones only and misses some. The data show a few hundred thousand clones, roughly 90% seen once. Cohort assignment relied on participant-reported clinical history. This sequence joins TRBV7-9 and TRBJ2-7; 10 nucleotides agree with TRBD1. This sequence was found in a woman in her thirties who had recovered from COVID-19. The source material was PBMCs or T cells enriched from blood (not recorded which). The CDR3 DNA follows: TGTGCCAGCAGCCGAACAGGGACAGGGGCGTATGAGCAGTACTTC. Translation: CASSRTGTGAYEQYF.